This TCR beta chain is drawn from a study of blood T cells in healthy people across ages. A second PCR, run for roughly 7 to 11 cycles, used a sample-barcoded 5' primer plus a J-beta primer mix. TCRdb reanalysed the 5' RACE reads using MiXCR and keeps one entry per CDR3 protein. The table records about 600,000 distinct CDR3 sequences, around 50% of them present only once. Germline lookup yields CDR1 MRHNA and CDR2 SNTAGT. The V and J ends lost 6 bases and 0 bases, in that order; junction bases with no gene match: 6. This CDR3 is built from 16 residues. This clonotype appeared many times. The V gene is TRBV6-4, the J gene TRBJ2-1; 9 nucleotides align to TRBD2. The sequence was obtained from a man older than 75 in good health. The specimen sequenced was blood. The CDR3 loop reads CASSPGLALSYNEQFF. The CDR3, as DNA: TGTGCCAGCAGCCCGGGACTAGCCCTCTCCTACAATGAGCAGTTCTTC.